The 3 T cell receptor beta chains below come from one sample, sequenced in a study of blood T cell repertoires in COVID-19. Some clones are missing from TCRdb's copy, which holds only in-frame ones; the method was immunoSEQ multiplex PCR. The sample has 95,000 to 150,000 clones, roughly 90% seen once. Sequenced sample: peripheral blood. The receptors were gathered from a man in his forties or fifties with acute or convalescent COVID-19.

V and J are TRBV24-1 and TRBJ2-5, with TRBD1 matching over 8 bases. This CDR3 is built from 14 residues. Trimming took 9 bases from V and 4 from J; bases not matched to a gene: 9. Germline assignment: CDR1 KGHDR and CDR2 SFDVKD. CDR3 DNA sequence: TGTGCCACCTCACCGGCTGACAGGGGAGAGACCCAGTACTTC. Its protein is CATSPADRGETQYF.

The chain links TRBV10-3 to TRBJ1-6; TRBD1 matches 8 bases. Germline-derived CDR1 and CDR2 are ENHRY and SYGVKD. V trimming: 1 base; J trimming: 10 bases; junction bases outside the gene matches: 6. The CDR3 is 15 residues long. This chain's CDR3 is CAISEWDRLKSPLHF. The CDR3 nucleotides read TGTGCCATCAGTGAGTGGGACAGGCTAAAGTCACCCCTCCACTTT.

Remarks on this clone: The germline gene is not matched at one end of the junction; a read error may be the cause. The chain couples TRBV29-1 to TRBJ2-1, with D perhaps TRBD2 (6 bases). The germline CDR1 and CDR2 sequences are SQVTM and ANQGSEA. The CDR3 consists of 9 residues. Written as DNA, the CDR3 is TGCAGCGAAGACGAGGGCGGGATCTTC. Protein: CSEDEGGIF.